This entry features one T cell receptor (beta chain) sequence. The data belong to a study of T-cell reconstitution after alpha-beta-depleted transplantation in children. A TCRbeta library incorporating unique molecular identifiers was prepared. Each CDR3 protein is one row after TCRdb ran MiXCR on the PCR reads. Of about 500,000 distinct CDR3 sequences in the sample, about 30% were seen once. The CDR3 has 14 amino acids. The V gene's germline CDR1 is SGHTS and CDR2 YDEGEE. V lost 1 base to trimming and J lost 8 bases, with 15 bases between them. Sample: PBMCs from the stem cell graft donor, taken from the stem cell graft. J is TRBJ1-2 and V is TRBV5-8; a possible D gene is TRBD1 (5 bases). The clonotype comes from a human donor who donated a stem cell graft to a child with aplastic anemia. In nucleotides, the CDR3 is TGTGCCAGCAGCTTGCGCCAGGGTCATCTAGGCTACACCTTC. Amino acids: CASSLRQGHLGYTF.